Listed here is a single T cell receptor (beta chain). Enrolled through a virtual design, the participants were between roughly 18 and 90 years of age and came from 24 US areas. Researchers sorted participants into cohorts using their self-reported clinical history. What the recovered Cohort 3 donors had was two negative PCRs, clearance, or symptom resolution. The source of the sample is a study of blood T cell repertoires in COVID-19. As originally analysed: From reference gene primer amplification, estimates of nucleated cell counts were derived. This table comes from immunoSEQ multiplex PCR, and its TCRdb copy is limited to in-frame clones, with some not included. V, J and clone size derive from that table, while D and trimming were established from the DNA sequence. The sample lists 140,000 to 150,000 clones; roughly 85% were seen once. V shed 5 bases and J shed 0 bases, with 20 bases lying between them. The CDR3 runs to 19 residues. Germline V gene data show CDR1 as SGHAT and CDR2 as FQNNGV.

The receptor was derived from a man over 45 who had recovered from COVID-19. The chain employs TRBV11-2 and TRBJ2-6; tentative D call: TRBD1 (6 bases). Sequencing was carried out using PBMCs or T cells enriched from blood (not recorded which). The CDR3 sequence is CASSRLTGRIGSGANVLTF. The CDR3, as DNA: TGTGCCAGCAGCCGACTTACAGGGAGAATTGGCTCTGGGGCCAACGTCCTGACTTTC.